This T cell receptor beta chain was sequenced during a study of T cells in Graves' hyperthyroidism and ophthalmopathy. Germline CDR1 MNHEY, CDR2 SMNVEV (reference sequence). V lost 5 bases to trimming and J lost 8 bases, with 12 bases between them. The CDR3 is made up of 12 amino acids. The CDR3 regions of TCR beta were amplified from RNA transcripts. A first-round RT-PCR of the TCR CDR3 used the HTBI primer set. TCRdb independently ran MiXCR on the multiplex PCR reads; one entry per CDR3 protein. The sample includes around 530,000 distinct CDR3 sequences, about 15% seen only once; the top ten take 15% to 20%.

Source material: blood. The source is a woman in her late teens or twenties with Graves' ophthalmopathy. V gene TRBV27 combines with J gene TRBJ1-2, with a tentative D call TRBD1 (6 bases). CDR3 nucleotides: TGTGCCAGCAGTCCACAGGGAGGCGGCTACACCTTC. Translation gives CASSPQGGGYTF.